Below, 29 T cell receptor beta chains from the same sample are listed, as sequenced in a study of T cells after somatic rescue of genetic block. Sequencing used immunoSEQ multiplex PCR; TCRdb keeps in-frame clones, though not all of them. In the table there are approximately 15,000 clones, about 70% of which are singletons. Source material: peripheral blood mononuclear cells (PBMCs). These receptors all come from a young man.

The chain uses TRBV6-6 and TRBJ1-2; no clear D. Trimming stripped 3 bases from V and 8 bases from J, with 16 bases between. This CDR3 is built from 14 residues. The germline CDR1 and CDR2 sequences are MNHNY and SVGAGI (reference sequence). CDR3 sequence reads: CASSYTSALRGYTF. CDR3 nucleotide sequence: TGTGCCAGCAGTTATACTTCCGCCCTACGAGGCTACACCTTC.

The rearrangement links TRBV9 to TRBJ2-7; 7 nucleotides match TRBD1. This CDR3 is 17 amino acids long. V lost 3 bases and J lost 2; bases outside the gene matches: 14. Germline values: CDR1 SGDLS, CDR2 YYNGEE. CDR3 DNA sequence: TGTGCCAGCAGCGCCTTCGAGACAGGGAAAATGGCCTACGAGCAGTACTTC. It encodes CASSAFETGKMAYEQYF.

The chain recombines TRBV6-6 with TRBJ1-3, with 8 positions matching TRBD1. Trimming took 6 bases from V and 4 from J; bases not matched to a gene: 8. The CDR3 is made up of 15 amino acids. Germline CDR1 reads MNHNY; CDR2 reads SVGAGI (reference sequence). DNA for the CDR3: TGTGCCAGCAGCCCTGTTGGACAGGGAGGAAACACCATATATTTT. Protein: CASSPVGQGGNTIYF.

The CDR3 sequence: CASSLGGGSYEQYF. The DNA for the CDR3 is TGCGCCAGCAGCTTGGGGGGCGGCTCCTACGAGCAGTACTTC. The rearrangement uses TRBV5-1 and TRBJ2-7; D possibly corresponds to TRBD1 (5 bases). CDR1 SGHRS and CDR2 YFSETQ come from the germline V gene. The CDR3 totals 14 residues. The V gene lost 0 bases and the J gene lost 0 bases, with 7 bases spanning the gap.

This clone was counted a single time. The genes are TRBV18 and TRBJ2-3; no clear D gene. This CDR3 contains 13 residues. V lost 1 base, J lost 6 bases, and 8 bases lay in between. Germline CDR1 and CDR2: KGHSH and LQKENI. In nucleotides, the CDR3 is TGTGCCAGCTCACCACTTTCAGATGATACGCAGTATTTT. Residues: CASSPLSDDTQYF.

The V and J genes are TRBV18 and TRBJ2-4; no firm D call. The germline V gene encodes CDR1 KGHSH and CDR2 LQKENI. Trimming removed 5 bases at V and 0 bases at J, with 11 bases between. The CDR3 is 15 residues long. The CDR3 region is CASSGELIAKNIQYF. As DNA, the CDR3 is TGTGCCAGCTCAGGGGAATTAATAGCCAAAAACATTCAGTACTTC.

V gene TRBV27 combines with J gene TRBJ1-3; D is unclear. Germline CDR1 reads MNHEY; CDR2 reads SMNVEV (reference sequence). Trimming removed 2 bases from V and 0 bases from J, with 5 bases in between. The CDR3 extends over 14 amino acids. CDR3 region: CASSLRSSGNTIYF. CDR3 in DNA: TGTGCCAGCAGTTTAAGGAGCTCTGGAAACACCATATATTTT.

The J gene is TRBJ2-3, the V gene TRBV7-8; D remains unclear. The germline gives CDR1 SGHVS, CDR2 FQNEAQ. The length of the CDR3 is 13 residues. Deletions cut 2 bases from V and 1 base from J, with 4 bases between. For the CDR3, the DNA is TGTGCCAGCAGCTTAAGTCGCACAGATACGCAGTATTTT. Amino acid sequence: CASSLSRTDTQYF.

The rearrangement joins TRBV14 to TRBJ2-7, with D tentatively TRBD1 (7 bases). Trimming removed 4 bases from V and 4 bases from J, with 14 bases in between. This CDR3 has 14 residues. Germline V CDR1 and CDR2: SGHDN, FVKESK. CDR3 in amino acids: CASSRTAGGYEQYF. CDR3 DNA: TGTGCCAGCAGCCGAACAGCAGGGGGGTACGAGCAGTACTTC.

This clone was found a few times. The chain links TRBV27 to TRBJ1-2; the match to TRBD1 covers 9 bases. Germline CDR1 and CDR2: MNHEY and SMNVEV (reference sequence). J was trimmed by 6 bases and V by 1 base; bases with no gene match: 6. CDR3 size: 15 residues. CDR3 protein: CASSLWGQGSDGYTF. The CDR3 DNA reads as TGTGCCAGCAGTTTATGGGGACAGGGTTCGGATGGCTACACCTTC.

The chain couples TRBV6-1 to TRBJ2-5, with D perhaps TRBD2 (5 bases). V was clipped by 6 bases and J by 5 bases, with 16 bases between them. The CDR3 length is 14 residues. Germline V CDR1 and CDR2: MNHNS, SASEGT. The CDR3 DNA follows: TGTGCCAGCAGGGCTAGCACTTTCCCCGAGACCCAGTACTTC. This codes for CASRASTFPETQYF.

In this sample, this clone turned up many times. This chain links TRBV19 with TRBJ1-1; D gene uncertain. The germline CDR1 and CDR2 sequences are LNHDA and SQIVND (reference sequence). V gave up 0 bases and J gave up 11 bases, with 7 bases separating them. The CDR3 is made up of 11 amino acids. The CDR3, as DNA: TGTGCCAGTAGTATAGATCTCCGTGCTTTCTTT. Its translation is CASSIDLRAFF. Full variable domain (missing parts from reference TRBV19 and TRBJ1-1): DGGITQSPKYLFRKEGQNVTLSCEQNLNHDAMYWYRQDPGQGLRLIYYSQIVNDFQKGDIAEGYSVSREKKESFPLTVTSAQKNPTAFYLCASSIDLRAFFGQGTRLTVV.

As to this clone: This same CDR3 is encoded by further DNA sequences in the sample. The rearrangement links TRBV9 to TRBJ2-5; 8 bases fit TRBD1. Germline values: CDR1 SGDLS, CDR2 YYNGEE. The CDR3 is 16 residues long. Losses at the gene ends were 0 bases for V and 5 bases for J; bases not matched to a gene: 9. The CDR3 sequence is CASSVESHSGGETQYF. The CDR3 nucleotides are TGTGCCAGCAGCGTAGAGTCGCACTCAGGGGGCGAGACCCAGTACTTC. The variable domain in full, with the rest retrieved from reference TRBV9 and TRBJ2-5, is DSGVTQTPKHLITATGQRVTLRCSPRSGDLSVYWYQQSLDQGLQFLIQYYNGEERAKGNILERFSAQQFPDLHSELNLSSLELGDSALYFCASSVESHSGGETQYFGPGTRLLVL.

The CDR3 is CASSQVDDLAGLDNEQFF. CDR3 bases: TGTGCCAGCAGCCAAGTGGATGATCTAGCGGGATTGGACAATGAGCAGTTCTTC. This chain uses TRBV4-2 with TRBJ2-1; 9 positions match TRBD2. Trimming took 1 base from V and 5 from J; bases not matched to a gene: 12. The germline CDR1 and CDR2 sequences are LGHNA and YNFKEQ. The CDR3 is 18 residues long.

The chain is built from TRBV5-1 and TRBJ1-2, with D possibly TRBD1 on 6 matching bases. The CDR3 is 14 residues long. V gave up 4 bases and J gave up 4 bases, with 14 bases separating them. Germline assignment: CDR1 SGHRS and CDR2 YFSETQ. The CDR3 DNA follows: TGCGCCAGCAGCCAGGGACATTCGGTCTATGGCTACACCTTC. Translation: CASSQGHSVYGYTF.

This rearrangement joins TRBV4-1 to TRBJ1-4, with 7 bases aligning to TRBD1. CDR1 is MGHRA, CDR2 YSYEKL, per germline. The J segment lost 3 bases and the V segment lost 3 bases, leaving 4 bases of the junction unmatched. The CDR3 totals 15 residues. The CDR3 DNA follows: TGCGCCAGCAGCCACGGGACAGTTTCTAATGAAAAACTGTTTTTT. Translating it yields CASSHGTVSNEKLFF.

A single count supports this clone. Since a far larger clone is one base different, this is likely a read error. Here the CDR3 DNA reads TGTGCCAGCAGTTTGCAGGACACCGGGGAGCTGTTTTTT. It encodes CASSLQDTGELFF. V is TRBV9 and J is TRBJ2-2; D is unresolved. V was trimmed by 5 bases and J by 3 bases, leaving 8 bases between them. There are 13 residues in the CDR3. Germline V gene sequence: CDR1 SGDLS, CDR2 YYNGEE.

CDR3 protein: CASTETGTAPYEQYF. CDR3 bases: TGTGCCAGCACCGAGACCGGGACGGCCCCCTACGAGCAGTACTTC. The chain has TRBV6-5 and TRBJ2-7; D tentatively fits TRBD1 or TRBD2 (5 bases each). In germline, CDR1 is MNHEY, CDR2 SVGAGI. With 7 bases removed from V and 2 bases from J, the gap between germline ends came to 18 bases. The CDR3 length is 15 residues.

This chain uses TRBV7-3 with TRBJ2-1; D tentatively reads TRBD1 or TRBD2 (5 bases each). Trimming stripped 1 base from V and 9 bases from J, with 13 bases between. The CDR3 extends over 14 amino acids. CDR1 SGHTA and CDR2 FQGTGA come from the germline V gene. The CDR3 loop reads CASSLKGTGFEQFF. Written as DNA, the CDR3 is TGTGCCAGCAGCTTAAAAGGGACCGGCTTTGAGCAGTTCTTC.

This clone has a count of ten or more. V is TRBV6-1 and J is TRBJ1-5, with TRBD1 matching 11 bases. Trimming at V came to 2 bases and at J to 7 bases, leaving 4 bases not matched to a gene. The CDR3 has 15 amino acids. Germline V gives CDR1 MNHNS, CDR2 SASEGT. CDR3 loop: CASSELGQGVQPQHF. The CDR3, as DNA: TGTGCCAGCAGTGAATTGGGACAGGGGGTGCAGCCCCAGCATTTT.

The chain joins TRBV5-1 to TRBJ2-7; no clear D. Between the trimmed V and J ends, which lost 4 bases and 0 bases, there was a span of 11 bases. CDR3 length: 14 amino acids. CDR1 is SGHRS, CDR2 YFSETQ, per germline. CDR3 nucleotide sequence: TGCGCCAGCAGCGCCCCGGGTTCCTCCTACGAGCAGTACTTC. The encoded protein is CASSAPGSSYEQYF.

The chain has TRBV11-3 and TRBJ2-7; D is unclear. The ends were cut back, 1 base at V and 8 bases at J, with 12 bases in the middle. The V gene's germline CDR1 is SGHNT and CDR2 YENEEA. The CDR3 loop spans 13 amino acids. The chain's CDR3 is CASSLVRGYKQYF. Here the CDR3 DNA reads TGTGCCAGCAGCTTAGTCCGTGGGTATAAGCAGTACTTC. The complete variable domain, with remaining parts taken from reference TRBV11-3 and TRBJ2-7, reads EAGVVQSPRYKIIEKKQPVAFWCNPISGHNTLYWYLQNLGQGPELLIRYENEEAVDDSQLPKDRFSAERLKGVDSTLKIQPAELGDSAVYLCASSLVRGYKQYFGPGTRLTVT.

The V call is TRBV7-9, the J call TRBJ2-7; D is perhaps TRBD1 (6 bases). The CDR3 spans 15 residues. V lost 1 base and J 5 bases, leaving 15 bases between the germline ends. CDR1 is SEHNR, CDR2 FQNEAQ, per germline (reference sequence). CDR3 sequence: CASSLEWGPTNEQYF. The DNA of the CDR3 is TGTGCCAGCAGCTTAGAATGGGGGCCTACGAACGAGCAGTACTTC. Combining the CDR3 with reference TRBV7-9 and TRBJ2-7 gives the whole variable domain DTGVSQNPRHKITKRGQNVTFRCDPISEHNRLYWYRQTLGQGPEFLTYFQNEAQLEKSRLLSDRFSAERPKGSFSTLEIQRTEQGDSAMYLCASSLEWGPTNEQYFGPGTRLTVT.

This sequence joins TRBV7-9 and TRBJ2-7; 8 bases align to TRBD2. With 5 bases clipped from V and 1 base from J, the junction kept 7 bases outside the gene matches. Germline CDR1 SEHNR, CDR2 FQNEAQ (reference sequence). The CDR3 spans 15 residues. CDR3 residues: CASSLWRGVSYEQYF. The DNA of the CDR3 is TGTGCCAGCAGCCTCTGGCGGGGGGTATCCTACGAGCAGTACTTC.

This chain joins TRBV27 and TRBJ2-7; 10 nucleotides line up with TRBD1. This CDR3 has 15 residues. V trimming: 0 bases; J trimming: 7 bases; junction bases outside the gene matches: 6. In germline, CDR1 is MNHEY, CDR2 SMNVEV (reference sequence). CDR3 sequence reads: CASSLSRQGAREQYF. The CDR3 DNA follows: TGTGCCAGCAGTTTATCGAGACAGGGGGCGCGTGAGCAGTACTTC.

This clone is labeled as medium-sized (0.01 to 0.1%). The rearrangement joins TRBV5-1 to TRBJ2-5; D not resolved. The CDR3 has 14 residues. V was shortened by 0 bases and J by 2 bases, with 8 bases between the two germline ends. Germline lookup yields CDR1 SGHRS and CDR2 YFSETQ. The CDR3 sequence: CASSLAAPQETQYF. CDR3 nucleotides: TGCGCCAGCAGCTTGGCGGCACCTCAAGAGACCCAGTACTTC.

The chain links TRBV6-5 to TRBJ2-5; D tentatively fits TRBD1 or TRBD2 (6 bases each). The CDR3 contains 15 residues. In germline, CDR1 is MNHEY, CDR2 SVGAGI. V dropped 5 bases and J dropped 2 bases, with 15 bases sitting between them. The CDR3 reads CASSPGAGSQETQYF. The CDR3 coding sequence is TGTGCCAGCAGTCCGGGGGCAGGCTCTCAAGAGACCCAGTACTTC.

The V call is TRBV2, the J call TRBJ2-2; perhaps TRBD1 as D (6 bases). Germline lookup yields CDR1 SNHLY and CDR2 FYNNEI. V lost 5 bases and J 4 bases, leaving 17 bases between the germline ends. This CDR3 is built from 16 residues. CDR3 loop: CASSFSNRVGTGELFF. CDR3 sequence (DNA): TGTGCCAGCAGTTTCTCGAACAGGGTCGGCACCGGGGAGCTGTTTTTT.

The chain employs TRBV5-1 and TRBJ2-5, with 8 positions matching TRBD1. The end of the DNA is better explained by TRBJ2-7, so the J call may be wrong. Germline CDR1 reads SGHRS; CDR2 reads YFSETQ. This CDR3 comprises 15 residues. The CDR3 DNA is TGCGCCAGCAGCTTGGGGACAGGGATGGCCTACGAGCAGTACTTC. Protein: CASSLGTGMAYEQYF.